This T cell receptor beta chain is from a study of cytomegalovirus exposure and HLA in healthy donors. Primers for the PCR totalled 60 Vbeta and 13 Jbeta. Method: immunoSEQ multiplex PCR; TCRdb's copy keeps in-frame clones and lacks some. Among some 180,000 clones listed, 65% to 85% were seen once. Points from the study as a whole: Most TCR sequences proved rare, with some public TCRs found in many donors. In a later analysis, HLA-associated TCR beta chains were more clonally expanded than equally common others. Presence/absence comparisons presumed near-even sequencing depth among donors.

Germline V gives CDR1 SGHRS, CDR2 YFSETQ. The CDR3 extends over 14 amino acids. With V trimmed by 3 bases and J by 1 base, 2 bases remained unmatched. As concerns this clone: Its antigen is unidentified.

The clonotype originates from a girl aged 5-17 years in good health and CMV-seropositive. The chain carries TRBV5-1 and TRBJ1-1; the match to TRBD1 covers 8 bases. The sequenced sample consisted of PBMCs. CDR3 amino acids: CASSWDRSNTEAFF. The CDR3 DNA sequence: TGCGCCAGCAGCTGGGACAGGTCGAACACTGAAGCTTTCTTT.